The next 17 T cell receptor beta chains were all read from a single sample in a study of breast tumors, draining lymph nodes, adjacent tissues. Breast cancer patients provided tissue from their axillary draining lymph nodes. One entry per CDR3 protein results from TCRdb running MiXCR on the multiplex PCR reads. The table has over 200,000 distinct CDR3 sequences, 32% seen once. The sample taken for sequencing was axillary lymph node tissue. The receptors shown here come from a female donor with breast cancer. Some clones in this sample may be carry-over from other donors' samples.

This clonotype was counted many times. CDR3 sequence: CASKFRGRGSFF. For the CDR3, the DNA is TGTGCCAGCAAGTTCCGCGGGAGAGGTTCGTTCTTC. The rearrangement links TRBV9 to TRBJ2-1; TRBD2 matches at 7 bases. CDR3 length: 12 residues. Germline V gene sequence: CDR1 SGDLS, CDR2 YYNGEE. Trimming took 6 bases from V and 15 from J; bases not matched to a gene: 12.

In regard to this clonotype: A read error may account for a junction end that differs from germline. This chain connects TRBV15 to TRBJ2-1; tentatively, D is TRBD2 (6 bases). Per germline, CDR1 LNHNV and CDR2 YYDKDF (reference sequence). This CDR3 has 15 residues. CDR3 region: CAAREGLASNNEQFF. The DNA of the CDR3 is TGTGCCGCCAGAGAGGGGCTAGCGTCCAACAATGAGCAGTTCTTC. The full variable domain, completed using reference TRBV15 and TRBJ2-1, is DAMVIQNPRYQVTQFGKPVTLSCSQTLNHNVMYWYQQKSSQAPKLLFHYYDKDFNNEADTPDNFQSRRPNTSFCFLDIRSPGLGDTAMYLCAAREGLASNNEQFFGPGTRLTVL.

As to this clonotype: The final CDR3 position lacks the conserved phenylalanine or tryptophan, pointing to a likely read error. This chain links TRBV5-4 with TRBJ2-1; D gene uncertain. CDR1 SGHNT and CDR2 YYREEE come from the germline V gene (reference sequence). V was clipped by 0 bases and J by 0 bases, with 7 bases between them. The CDR3 spans 15 residues. Here the CDR3 DNA reads TGTGCCAGCAGCTTGGTGGGTAACTCCTACAATGAGCAGTTCTCC. Residues: CASSLVGNSYNEQFS.

This clonotype has at least ten counts. The chain's CDR3 is CASSQRASGSTDTQYF. CDR3 nucleotide sequence: TGTGCCAGCAGCCAACGGGCCAGCGGGAGCACAGATACGCAGTATTTT. The rearrangement links TRBV4-2 to TRBJ2-3; tentative D call: TRBD2 (6 bases). Germline loops: CDR1 LGHNA, CDR2 YNFKEQ. The CDR3 is 16 residues long. Trimming shortened V by 2 bases and J by 0 bases, and 12 bases separated the two germline ends.

This clonotype was counted many times. The V and J genes are TRBV7-9 and TRBJ2-5; D is uncertain. The CDR3 is made up of 13 amino acids. Trimming removed 0 bases from V and 2 bases from J, with 4 bases in between. The V gene's germline CDR1 is SEHNR and CDR2 FQNEAQ (reference sequence). CDR3 amino acids: CASSLAIQETQYF. The CDR3, as DNA: TGTGCCAGCAGCTTAGCCATACAAGAGACCCAGTACTTC.

At least ten counts were recorded for this clonotype. This chain uses TRBV20-1 with TRBJ2-5, with D possibly being TRBD2 (6 bases). CDR1 and CDR2 from the germline V gene are DFQATT and SNEGSKA (reference sequence). The CDR3 length is 12 residues. The CDR3 sequence is CRNGLTKETQYF. The CDR3 coding sequence is TGCAGAAACGGACTAACCAAGGAGACCCAGTACTTC.

A remark on this clonotype: A much larger clonotype is one base distant, so this may be a read error. This sequence joins TRBV9 and TRBJ1-1; D gene uncertain. Germline-derived CDR1 and CDR2 are SGDLS and YYNGEE. CDR3 length: 13 amino acids. The CDR3: CASSVVMGTKAFF. CDR3 bases: TGTGCCAGCAGCGTCGTTATGGGCACTAAAGCTTTCTTT.

The genes are TRBV20-1 and TRBJ2-7, with 12 bases aligning to TRBD2. The junction had 0 bases not matched to a gene; V was cut back by 1 base and J by 2 bases. This CDR3 region has 14 residues. The germline V gene has CDR1 DFQATT and CDR2 SNEGSKA (reference sequence). This chain's CDR3 is CSARGLAGAYEQYF. DNA of the CDR3: TGCAGTGCTAGAGGACTAGCGGGAGCCTACGAGCAGTACTTC.

This clonotype occurred many times. This chain joins TRBV6-5 and TRBJ1-6; TRBD1 is a possible D gene (5 bases). The V end lost 6 bases, the J end lost 5 bases, and 14 bases lay between the germline ends. This CDR3 spans 15 amino acids. In germline, CDR1 is MNHEY, CDR2 SVGAGI. The chain's CDR3 is CASRPRDGDNSPLHF. The CDR3 nucleotides read TGTGCCAGCAGGCCCCGGGACGGAGATAATTCACCCCTCCACTTT.

This clonotype was recorded at least ten times. The rearrangement joins TRBV12-3 or TRBV12-4 to TRBJ2-1; D not resolved. There are 14 residues in the CDR3. V gave up 3 bases and J gave up 6 bases, with 12 bases separating them. CDR3 nucleotides: TGTGCCAGCAGTTTTAGGCTATTGGGCAATGAGCAGTTCTTC. Encoded protein: CASSFRLLGNEQFF.

V usage is TRBV19 and J usage is TRBJ1-5; D perhaps matches TRBD1 (6 bases). From germline, CDR1 is LNHDA and CDR2 SQIVND (reference sequence). This CDR3 contains 17 residues. Trimming took 7 bases from V and 4 from J, leaving 23 bases between them. The CDR3 sequence: CASKGLAEGGRNQPQHF. CDR3 in DNA: TGTGCCAGTAAGGGACTAGCGGAGGGGGGAAGGAATCAGCCCCAGCATTTT.

The V and J genes are TRBV12-5 and TRBJ1-4, with TRBD1 matching 8 bases. The V and J ends lost 3 bases and 9 bases, in that order; junction bases with no gene match: 12. This CDR3 region has 16 residues. Germline V CDR1 and CDR2: LGHNT, FRNRAP. Here the CDR3 DNA reads TGTGCTAGTGGTTTCTTCCTGACAGGGGCACGAAAAAAACTGTTTTTT. Protein sequence: CASGFFLTGARKKLFF. The whole variable domain, remainder taken from reference TRBV12-5 and TRBJ1-4, is DARVTQTPRHKVTEMGQEVTMRCQPILGHNTVFWYRQTMMQGLELLAYFRNRAPLDDSGMPKDRFSAEMPDATLATLKIQPSEPRDSAVYFCASGFFLTGARKKLFFGSGTQLSVL.

This clonotype has at least ten counts. The V and J genes are TRBV20-1 and TRBJ2-4; 14 bases are shared with TRBD2. The CDR3 length is 17 residues. The V gene's germline CDR1 is DFQATT and CDR2 SNEGSKA (reference sequence). Trimming cost V 6 bases and J 0 bases; bases outside gene matches: 7. As DNA, the CDR3 is TGCAGTGCCTCCGGGACTAGCGGGAGAGGAGCCAAAAACATTCAGTACTTC. Its protein product is CSASGTSGRGAKNIQYF.

This sequence joins TRBV7-9 and TRBJ1-2; TRBD1 might be the D (5 bases). Trimming took off 6 bases at V and 4 bases at J, with 21 bases between the two ends. Germline lookup yields CDR1 SEHNR and CDR2 FQNEAQ (reference sequence). The CDR3 is made up of 16 amino acids. The CDR3 region is CASSHSYTGTVYGYTF. The CDR3 region has the DNA TGTGCCAGCAGTCATTCCTATACCGGGACGGTCTATGGCTACACCTTC.

Comments on this clonotype: A much larger clonotype is one base distant, so this may be a read error. V usage is TRBV6-2 or TRBV6-3 and J usage is TRBJ1-2; weak D call: TRBD1 (5 bases). Germline-derived CDR1 and CDR2 are MNHEY and SVGEGT. V shed 5 bases and J shed 11 bases, with 27 bases lying between them. This CDR3 spans 16 amino acids. CDR3 nucleotide sequence: TGTGCCAGCAGTGCAGCGCTTCGGAGGGGCCTCTCGAGGTACACCTTC. Residues: CASSAALRRGLSRYTF.

Many counts were recorded for this clonotype. The V call is TRBV4-2, the J call TRBJ1-4; D is possibly TRBD1 (5 bases). The germline V and J ends were trimmed by 0 bases and 2 bases, with 10 bases remaining between them. CDR1 LGHNA and CDR2 YNFKEQ come from the germline V gene. The CDR3 spans 16 residues. This chain's CDR3 is CASSQESDSTNEKLFF. For the CDR3, the DNA is TGTGCCAGCAGCCAAGAAAGTGACAGTACTAATGAAAAACTGTTTTTT.

The chain recombines TRBV19 with TRBJ2-2; 10 bases map to TRBD2. The CDR3 runs to 15 residues. V shed 3 bases, J shed 11 bases, and the junction held 9 bases outside the gene matches. CDR1 is LNHDA, CDR2 SQIVND, per germline (reference sequence). CDR3 bases: TGTGCCAGTAGTATCTCTAGCGGGAGCAAGGGTGAGCTGTTTTTT. The encoded protein is CASSISSGSKGELFF.